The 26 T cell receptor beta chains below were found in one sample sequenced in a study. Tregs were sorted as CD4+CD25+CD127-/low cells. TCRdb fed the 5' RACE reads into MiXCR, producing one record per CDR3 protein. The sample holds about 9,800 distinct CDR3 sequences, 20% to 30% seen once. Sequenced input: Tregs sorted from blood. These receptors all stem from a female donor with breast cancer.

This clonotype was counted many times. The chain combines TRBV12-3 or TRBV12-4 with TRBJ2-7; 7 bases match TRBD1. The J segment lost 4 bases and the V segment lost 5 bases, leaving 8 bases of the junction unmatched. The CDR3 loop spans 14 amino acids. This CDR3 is CASSRPGQSYEQYF. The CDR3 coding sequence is TGTGCCAGCAGTCGCCCGGGACAGTCGTACGAGCAGTACTTC.

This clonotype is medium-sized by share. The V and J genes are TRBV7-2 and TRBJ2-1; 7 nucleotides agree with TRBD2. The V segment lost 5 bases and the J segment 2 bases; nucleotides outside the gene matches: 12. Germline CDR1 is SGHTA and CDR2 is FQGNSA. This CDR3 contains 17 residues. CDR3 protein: CASSPGGVGGTYNEQFF. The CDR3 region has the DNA TGTGCCAGCAGCCCCGGGGGAGTGGGAGGGACCTACAATGAGCAGTTCTTC. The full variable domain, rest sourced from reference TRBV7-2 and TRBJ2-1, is GAGVSQSPSNKVTEKGKDVELRCDPISGHTALYWYRQSLGQGLEFLIYFQGNSAPDKSGLPSDRFSAERTGGSVSTLTIQRTQQEDSAVYLCASSPGGVGGTYNEQFFGPGTRLTVL.

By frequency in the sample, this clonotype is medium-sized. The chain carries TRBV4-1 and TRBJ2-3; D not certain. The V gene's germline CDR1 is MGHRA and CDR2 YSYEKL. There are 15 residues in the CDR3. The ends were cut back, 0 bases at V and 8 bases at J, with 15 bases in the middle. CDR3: CASSQDQAYLATQYF. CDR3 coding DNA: TGCGCCAGCAGCCAAGATCAGGCGTATTTGGCTACGCAGTATTTT.

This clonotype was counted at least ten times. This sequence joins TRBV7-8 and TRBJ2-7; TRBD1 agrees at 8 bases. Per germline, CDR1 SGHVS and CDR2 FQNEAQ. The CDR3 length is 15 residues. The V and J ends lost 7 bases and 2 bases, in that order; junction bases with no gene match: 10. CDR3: CASNSDRGAPYEQYF. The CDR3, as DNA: TGTGCCAGCAACAGCGACAGGGGCGCACCCTACGAGCAGTACTTC.

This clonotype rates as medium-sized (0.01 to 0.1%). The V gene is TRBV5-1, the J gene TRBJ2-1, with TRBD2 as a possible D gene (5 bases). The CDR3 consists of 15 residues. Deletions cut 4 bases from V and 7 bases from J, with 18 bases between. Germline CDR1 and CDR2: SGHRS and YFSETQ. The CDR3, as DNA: TGCGCCAGCAGCATGGACTCCGGCGGGTGGAATGAGCAGTTCTTC. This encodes CASSMDSGGWNEQFF.

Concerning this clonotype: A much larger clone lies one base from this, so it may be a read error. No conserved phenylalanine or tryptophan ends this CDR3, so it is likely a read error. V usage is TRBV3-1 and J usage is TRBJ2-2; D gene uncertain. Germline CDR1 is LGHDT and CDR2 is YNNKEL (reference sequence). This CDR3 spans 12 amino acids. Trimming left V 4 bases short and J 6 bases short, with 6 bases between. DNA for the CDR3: TGTGCCAGCAGCCCCAGGCCCGGGGAGCTGTTTTAT. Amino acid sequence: CASSPRPGELFY.

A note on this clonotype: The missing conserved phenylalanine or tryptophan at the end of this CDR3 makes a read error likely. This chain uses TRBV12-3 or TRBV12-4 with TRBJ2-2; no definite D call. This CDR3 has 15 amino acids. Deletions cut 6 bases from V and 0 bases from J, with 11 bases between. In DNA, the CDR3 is TGTGCCAGCAGGCCGACACTCACGAACACCGGGGAGCTGTTTTCT. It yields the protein CASRPTLTNTGELFS.

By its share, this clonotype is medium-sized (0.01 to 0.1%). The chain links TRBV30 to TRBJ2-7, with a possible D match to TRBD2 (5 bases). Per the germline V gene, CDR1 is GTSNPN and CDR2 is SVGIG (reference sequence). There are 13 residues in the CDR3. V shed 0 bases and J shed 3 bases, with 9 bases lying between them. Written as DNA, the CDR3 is TGTGCCTGGAGTGTAGCCAGCGGCTACGAGCAGTACTTC. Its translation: CAWSVASGYEQYF.

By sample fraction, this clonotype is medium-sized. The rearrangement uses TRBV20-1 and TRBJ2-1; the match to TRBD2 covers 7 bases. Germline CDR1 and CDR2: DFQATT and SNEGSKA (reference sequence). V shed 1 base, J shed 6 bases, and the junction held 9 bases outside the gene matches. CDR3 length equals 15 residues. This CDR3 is CSARALAEVLNEQFF. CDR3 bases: TGCAGTGCTAGAGCGCTAGCGGAGGTCCTCAATGAGCAGTTCTTC.

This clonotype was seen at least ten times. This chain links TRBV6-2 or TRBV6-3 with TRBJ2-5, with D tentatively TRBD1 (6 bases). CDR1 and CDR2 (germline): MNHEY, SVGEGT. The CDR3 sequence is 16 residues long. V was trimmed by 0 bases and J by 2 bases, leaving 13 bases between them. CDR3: CASSYSPRGEQETQYF. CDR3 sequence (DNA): TGTGCCAGCAGTTACTCGCCCAGGGGAGAACAAGAGACCCAGTACTTC.

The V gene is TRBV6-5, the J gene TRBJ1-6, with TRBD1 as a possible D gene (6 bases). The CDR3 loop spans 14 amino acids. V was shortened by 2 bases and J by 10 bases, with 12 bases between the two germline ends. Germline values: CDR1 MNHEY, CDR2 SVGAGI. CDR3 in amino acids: CASSYGQNESPLHF. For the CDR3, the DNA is TGTGCCAGCAGTTACGGACAGAACGAATCACCCCTCCACTTT.

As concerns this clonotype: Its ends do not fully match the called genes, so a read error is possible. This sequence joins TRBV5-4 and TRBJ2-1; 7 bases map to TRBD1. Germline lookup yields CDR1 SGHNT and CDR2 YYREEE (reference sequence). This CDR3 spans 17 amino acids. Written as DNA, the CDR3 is TGTGCCAGCAGCTTGCGAGGGATGAGGGGGCCGTACAATGACCAGTTCTTC. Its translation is CASSLRGMRGPYNDQFF.

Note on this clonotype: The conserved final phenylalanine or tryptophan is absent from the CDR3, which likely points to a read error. The DNA for the CDR3 is TGTGCCACCAGCAGAGATCTGGGGGGTACTGAAGCTTTCCTT. Its translation: CATSRDLGGTEAFL. This rearrangement joins TRBV15 to TRBJ1-1, with a weak D call TRBD1 (5 bases). Germline-derived CDR1 and CDR2 are LNHNV and YYDKDF (reference sequence). This CDR3 comprises 14 residues. The V gene lost 0 bases and the J gene lost 5 bases, with 10 bases spanning the gap.

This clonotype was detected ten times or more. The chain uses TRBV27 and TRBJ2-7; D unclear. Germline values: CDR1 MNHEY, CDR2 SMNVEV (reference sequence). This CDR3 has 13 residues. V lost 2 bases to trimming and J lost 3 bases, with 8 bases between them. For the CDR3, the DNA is TGTGCCAGCAGTTTAGGGCAGAGCTACGAGCAGTACTTC. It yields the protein CASSLGQSYEQYF.

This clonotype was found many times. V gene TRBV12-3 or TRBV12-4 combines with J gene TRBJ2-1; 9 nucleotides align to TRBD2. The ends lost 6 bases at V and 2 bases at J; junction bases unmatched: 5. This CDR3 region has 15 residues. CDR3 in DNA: TGTGCCAGCAGGGTAGCGGGGGTGGCCTACAATGAGCAGTTCTTC. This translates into CASRVAGVAYNEQFF.

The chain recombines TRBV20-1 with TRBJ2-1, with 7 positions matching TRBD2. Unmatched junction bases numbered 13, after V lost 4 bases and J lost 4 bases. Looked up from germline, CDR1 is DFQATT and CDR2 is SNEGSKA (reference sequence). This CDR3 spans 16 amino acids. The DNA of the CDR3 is TGCAGTGCTACCCCGCGATGGCGGGAGCCGTACAATGAGCAGTTCTTC. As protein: CSATPRWREPYNEQFF.

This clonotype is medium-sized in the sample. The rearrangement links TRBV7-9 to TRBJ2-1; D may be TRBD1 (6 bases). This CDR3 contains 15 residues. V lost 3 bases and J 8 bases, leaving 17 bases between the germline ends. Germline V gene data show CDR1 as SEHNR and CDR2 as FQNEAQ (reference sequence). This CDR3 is CASSFRTGTVYEQFF. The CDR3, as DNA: TGTGCCAGCAGCTTTCGAACAGGGACGGTGTATGAGCAGTTCTTC.

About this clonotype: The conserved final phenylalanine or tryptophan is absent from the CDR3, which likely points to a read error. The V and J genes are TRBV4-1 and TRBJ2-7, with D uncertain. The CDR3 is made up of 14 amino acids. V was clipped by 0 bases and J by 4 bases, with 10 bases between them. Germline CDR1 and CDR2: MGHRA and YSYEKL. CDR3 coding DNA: TGCGCCAGCAGCCAAGATCCCGTCCTTTACGAGCAGTACTCC. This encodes CASSQDPVLYEQYS.

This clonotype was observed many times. The CDR3, as DNA: TGTGCCAGCAGTCTTGGGTCCCTGGGGAGCTCCTACAATGAGCAGTTCTTC. Its protein product is CASSLGSLGSSYNEQFF. V and J are TRBV7-3 and TRBJ2-1, with D perhaps TRBD2 (5 bases). The CDR3 totals 17 residues. Germline V lookup: CDR1 SGHTA, CDR2 FQGTGA. The V and J ends lost 6 bases and 0 bases respectively, with 18 bases between them.

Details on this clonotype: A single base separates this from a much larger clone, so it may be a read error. As DNA, the CDR3 is TGTGCCACCAGTGATACAGGGGGCAAAAAACTGTTTTTT. Amino acid sequence: CATSDTGGKKLFF. The J gene is TRBJ1-4, the V gene TRBV24-1; 9 bases fit TRBD1. The CDR3 totals 13 residues. The J segment lost 9 bases and the V segment lost 3 bases, leaving 1 base of the junction unmatched. Germline V gene lookup returns CDR1 KGHDR and CDR2 SFDVKD.

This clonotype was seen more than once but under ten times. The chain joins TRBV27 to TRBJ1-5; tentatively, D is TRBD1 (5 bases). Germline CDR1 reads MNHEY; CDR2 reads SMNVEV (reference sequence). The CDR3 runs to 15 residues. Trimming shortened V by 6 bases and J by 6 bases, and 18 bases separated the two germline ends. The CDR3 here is CASRFGGGYGQPQHF. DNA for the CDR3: TGTGCCAGCAGGTTCGGGGGAGGGTACGGTCAGCCCCAGCATTTT.

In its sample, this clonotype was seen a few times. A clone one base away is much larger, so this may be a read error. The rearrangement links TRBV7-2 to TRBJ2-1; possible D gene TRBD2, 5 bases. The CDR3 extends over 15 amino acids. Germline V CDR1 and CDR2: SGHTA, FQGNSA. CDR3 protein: CASCLSGVVYNEQFF. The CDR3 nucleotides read TGTGCCAGCTGCTTAAGCGGAGTAGTCTACAATGAGCAGTTCTTC.

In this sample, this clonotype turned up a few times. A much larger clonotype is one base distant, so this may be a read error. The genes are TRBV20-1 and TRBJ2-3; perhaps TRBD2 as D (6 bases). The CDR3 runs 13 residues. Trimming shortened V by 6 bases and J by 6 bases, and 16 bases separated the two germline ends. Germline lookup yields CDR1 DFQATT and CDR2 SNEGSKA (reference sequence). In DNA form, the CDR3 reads TGCAGTGCAAGGGACTCCCCCGACGATACGCAGTATTTT. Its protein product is CSARDSPDDTQYF.

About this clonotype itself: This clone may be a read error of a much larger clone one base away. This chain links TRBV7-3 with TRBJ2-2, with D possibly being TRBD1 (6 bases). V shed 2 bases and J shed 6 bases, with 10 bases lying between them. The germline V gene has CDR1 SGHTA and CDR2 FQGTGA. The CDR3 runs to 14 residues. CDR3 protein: CASSLAEGAGELFF. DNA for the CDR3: TGTGCCAGCAGCTTAGCCGAGGGGGCCGGGGAGCTGTTTTTT.

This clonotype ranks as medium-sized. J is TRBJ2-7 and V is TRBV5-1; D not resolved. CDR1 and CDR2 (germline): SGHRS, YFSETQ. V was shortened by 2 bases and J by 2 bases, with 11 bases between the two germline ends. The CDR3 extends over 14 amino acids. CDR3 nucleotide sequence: TGCGCCAGCAGCTTCAGTGACGGAACCTACGAGCAGTACTTC. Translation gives CASSFSDGTYEQYF.

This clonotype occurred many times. CDR3 nucleotide sequence: TGCAGTGCTAGAGATACAGACAGCCTGAACACTGAAGCTTTCTTT. Translated, it gives CSARDTDSLNTEAFF. The chain has TRBV20-1 and TRBJ1-1; maybe TRBD1 (5 bases). Germline lookup yields CDR1 DFQATT and CDR2 SNEGSKA (reference sequence). The germline V and J ends were trimmed by 0 bases and 0 bases, with 11 bases remaining between them. The CDR3 is made up of 15 amino acids.